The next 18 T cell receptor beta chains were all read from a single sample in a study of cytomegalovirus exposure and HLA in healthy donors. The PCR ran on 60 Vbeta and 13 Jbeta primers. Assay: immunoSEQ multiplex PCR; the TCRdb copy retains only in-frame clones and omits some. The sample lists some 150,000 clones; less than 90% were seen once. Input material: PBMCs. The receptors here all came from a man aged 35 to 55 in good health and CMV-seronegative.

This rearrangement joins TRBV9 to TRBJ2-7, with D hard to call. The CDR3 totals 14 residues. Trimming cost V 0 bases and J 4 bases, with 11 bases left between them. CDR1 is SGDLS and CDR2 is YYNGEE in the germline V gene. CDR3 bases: TGTGCCAGCAGCGTAGGTCTTTACAATTACGAGCAGTACTTC. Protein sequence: CASSVGLYNYEQYF.

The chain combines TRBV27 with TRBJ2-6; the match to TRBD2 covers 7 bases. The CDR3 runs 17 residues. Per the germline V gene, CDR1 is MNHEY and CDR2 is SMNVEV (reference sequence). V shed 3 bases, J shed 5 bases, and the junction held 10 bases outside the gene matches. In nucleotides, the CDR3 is TGTGCCAGCAGTTTCGGGGGGACCCGATTCAGGGCCAACGTCCTGACTTTC. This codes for CASSFGGTRFRANVLTF.

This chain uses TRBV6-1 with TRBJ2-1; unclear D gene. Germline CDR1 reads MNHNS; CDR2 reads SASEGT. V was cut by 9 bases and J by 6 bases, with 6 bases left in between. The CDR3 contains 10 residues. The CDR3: CASSGNEQFF. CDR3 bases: TGTGCCAGTTCCGGCAATGAGCAGTTCTTC.

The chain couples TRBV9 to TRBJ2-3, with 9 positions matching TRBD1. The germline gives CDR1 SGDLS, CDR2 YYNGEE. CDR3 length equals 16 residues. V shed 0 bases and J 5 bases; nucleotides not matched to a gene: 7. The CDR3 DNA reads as TGTGCCAGCAGCGTAGGGACAGGGGCCGTTCGAGATACGCAGTATTTT. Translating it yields CASSVGTGAVRDTQYF.

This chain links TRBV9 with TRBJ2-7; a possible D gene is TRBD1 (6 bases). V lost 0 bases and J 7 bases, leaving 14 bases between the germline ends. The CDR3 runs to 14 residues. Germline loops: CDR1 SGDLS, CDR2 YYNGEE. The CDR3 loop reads CASSVGGAGVEQYF. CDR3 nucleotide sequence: TGTGCCAGCAGCGTAGGAGGGGCAGGGGTTGAGCAGTACTTC. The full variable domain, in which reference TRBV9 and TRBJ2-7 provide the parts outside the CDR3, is DSGVTQTPKHLITATGQRVTLRCSPRSGDLSVYWYQQSLDQGLQFLIQYYNGEERAKGNILERFSAQQFPDLHSELNLSSLELGDSALYFCASSVGGAGVEQYFGPGTRLTVT.

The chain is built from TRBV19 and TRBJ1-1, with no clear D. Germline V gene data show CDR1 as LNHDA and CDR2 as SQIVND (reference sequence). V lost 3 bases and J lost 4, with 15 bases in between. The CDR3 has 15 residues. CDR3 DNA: TGTGCCAGTAGTATTAAGGTGGGCGCCGGCACTGAAGCTTTCTTT. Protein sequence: CASSIKVGAGTEAFF.

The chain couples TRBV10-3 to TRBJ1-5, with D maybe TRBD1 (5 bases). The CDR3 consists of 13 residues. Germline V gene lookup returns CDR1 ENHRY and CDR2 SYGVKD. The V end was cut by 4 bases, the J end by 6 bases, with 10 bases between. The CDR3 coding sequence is TGTGCCATCAGTGGCCCCGGGGGTCAGCCCCAGCATTTT. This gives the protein CAISGPGGQPQHF.

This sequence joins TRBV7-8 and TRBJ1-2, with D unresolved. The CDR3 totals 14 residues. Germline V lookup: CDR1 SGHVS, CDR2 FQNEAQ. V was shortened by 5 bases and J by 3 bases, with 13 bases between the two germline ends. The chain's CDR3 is CASSPREGDYGYTF. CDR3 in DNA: TGTGCCAGCAGCCCCCGGGAGGGCGACTATGGCTACACCTTC. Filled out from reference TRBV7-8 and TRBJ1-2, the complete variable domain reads GAGVSQSPRYKVAKRGQDVALRCDPISGHVSLFWYQQALGQGPEFLTYFQNEAQLDKSGLPSDRFFAERPEGSVSTLKIQRTQQEDSAVYLCASSPREGDYGYTFGSGTRLTVV.

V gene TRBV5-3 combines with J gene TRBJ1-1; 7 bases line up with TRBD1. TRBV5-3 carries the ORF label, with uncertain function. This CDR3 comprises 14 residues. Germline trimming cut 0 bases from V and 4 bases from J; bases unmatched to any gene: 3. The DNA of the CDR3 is TGTGCCAGAAGCTTGGATCAGGGGGGCACTGAAGCTTTCTTT. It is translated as CARSLDQGGTEAFF.

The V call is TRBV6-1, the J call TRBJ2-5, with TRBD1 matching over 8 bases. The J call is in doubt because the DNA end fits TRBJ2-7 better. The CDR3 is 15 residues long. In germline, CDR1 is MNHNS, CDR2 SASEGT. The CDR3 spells CASSDPGTGSYEQYF. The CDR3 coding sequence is TGTGCCAGCAGTGACCCCGGGACAGGCTCCTACGAGCAGTACTTC.

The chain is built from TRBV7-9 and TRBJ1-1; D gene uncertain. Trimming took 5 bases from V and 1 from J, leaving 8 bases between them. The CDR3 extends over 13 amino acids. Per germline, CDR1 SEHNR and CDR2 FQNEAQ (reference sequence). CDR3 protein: CASSAGANTEAFF. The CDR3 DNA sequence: TGTGCCAGCAGCGCCGGAGCGAACACTGAAGCTTTCTTT.

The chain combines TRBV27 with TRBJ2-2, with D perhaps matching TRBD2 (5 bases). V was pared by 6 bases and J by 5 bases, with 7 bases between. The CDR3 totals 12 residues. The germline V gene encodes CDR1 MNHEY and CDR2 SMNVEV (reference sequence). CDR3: CASRGGTGELFF. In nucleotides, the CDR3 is TGTGCCAGCAGAGGAGGAACCGGGGAGCTGTTTTTT.

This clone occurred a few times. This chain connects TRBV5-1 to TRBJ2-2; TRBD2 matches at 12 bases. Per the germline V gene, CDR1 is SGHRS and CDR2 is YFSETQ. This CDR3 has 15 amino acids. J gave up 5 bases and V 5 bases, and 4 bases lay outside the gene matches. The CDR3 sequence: CASRTLAGGTGELFF. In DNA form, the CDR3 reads TGCGCCAGCAGAACCCTAGCGGGAGGGACCGGGGAGCTGTTTTTT. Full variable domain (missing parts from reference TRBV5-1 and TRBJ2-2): KAGVTQTPRYLIKTRGQQVTLSCSPISGHRSVSWYQQTPGQGLQFLFEYFSETQRNKGNFPGRFSGRQFSNSRSEMNVSTLELGDSALYLCASRTLAGGTGELFFGEGSRLTVL.

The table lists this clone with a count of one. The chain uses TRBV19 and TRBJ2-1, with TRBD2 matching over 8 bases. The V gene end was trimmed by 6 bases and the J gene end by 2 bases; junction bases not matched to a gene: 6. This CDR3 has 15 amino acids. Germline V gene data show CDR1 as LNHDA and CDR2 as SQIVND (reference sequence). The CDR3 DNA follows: TGTGCCAGTAGGGAAGCGGGAGTCGCCTACAATGAGCAGTTCTTC. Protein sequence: CASREAGVAYNEQFF. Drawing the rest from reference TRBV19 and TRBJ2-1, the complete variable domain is DGGITQSPKYLFRKEGQNVTLSCEQNLNHDAMYWYRQDPGQGLRLIYYSQIVNDFQKGDIAEGYSVSREKKESFPLTVTSAQKNPTAFYLCASREAGVAYNEQFFGPGTRLTVL.

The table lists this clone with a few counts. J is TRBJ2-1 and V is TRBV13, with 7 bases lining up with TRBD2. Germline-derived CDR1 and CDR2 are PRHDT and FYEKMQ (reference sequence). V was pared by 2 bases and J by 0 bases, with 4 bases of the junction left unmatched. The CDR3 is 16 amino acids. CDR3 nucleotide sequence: TGTGCCAGCAGCTTAAGATTAGCGGGCTCCTACAATGAGCAGTTCTTC. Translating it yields CASSLRLAGSYNEQFF.

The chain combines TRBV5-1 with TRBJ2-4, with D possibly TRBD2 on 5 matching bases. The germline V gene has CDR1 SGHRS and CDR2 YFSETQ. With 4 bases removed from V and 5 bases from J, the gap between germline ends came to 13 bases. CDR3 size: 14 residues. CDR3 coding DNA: TGCGCCAGCAGCCCGTTAGCGAGGGAAAACATTCAGTACTTC. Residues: CASSPLARENIQYF.

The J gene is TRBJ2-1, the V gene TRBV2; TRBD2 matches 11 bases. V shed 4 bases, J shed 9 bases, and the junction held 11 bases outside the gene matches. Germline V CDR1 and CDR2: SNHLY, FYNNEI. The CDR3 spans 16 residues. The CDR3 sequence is CASSVFSGRAAGEQFF. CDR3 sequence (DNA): TGTGCCAGCAGTGTTTTTAGCGGGAGGGCCGCTGGTGAGCAGTTCTTC.

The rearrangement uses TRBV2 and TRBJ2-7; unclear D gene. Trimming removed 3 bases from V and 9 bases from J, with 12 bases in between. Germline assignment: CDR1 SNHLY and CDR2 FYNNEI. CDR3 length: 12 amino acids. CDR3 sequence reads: CASSDGPWRQYF. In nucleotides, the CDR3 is TGTGCCAGCAGTGATGGCCCGTGGAGGCAGTACTTC.